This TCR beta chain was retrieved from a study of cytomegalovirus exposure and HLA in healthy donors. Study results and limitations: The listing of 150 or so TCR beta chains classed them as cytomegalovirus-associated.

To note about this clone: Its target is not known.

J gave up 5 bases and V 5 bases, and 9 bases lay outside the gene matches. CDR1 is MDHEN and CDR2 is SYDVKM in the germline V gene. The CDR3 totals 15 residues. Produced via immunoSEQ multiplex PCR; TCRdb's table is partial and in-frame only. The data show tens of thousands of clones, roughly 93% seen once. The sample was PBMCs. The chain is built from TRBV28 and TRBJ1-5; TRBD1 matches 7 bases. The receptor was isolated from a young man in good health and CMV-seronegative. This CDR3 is CASSPSTGLHQPQHF. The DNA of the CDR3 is TGTGCCAGCAGTCCATCGACAGGGCTCCATCAGCCCCAGCATTTT.